This T cell receptor (beta chain) was identified in a study of cytomegalovirus exposure and HLA in healthy donors (dated by TCRdb to about 2017). About the study as a whole: An earlier analysis of about 530 of the donors reported about 280 Gb of sequence data and approximately 120 million unique TCR beta sequences obtained from about 170 million T cells. An early release covering roughly 580 HLA-typed donors comprised about 320 gigabases of sequencing data and around 80 million unique TCR sequences. Of the 350 to 450 genotyped donors, approximately 80% were placed in the genetic ancestry cluster associated with self-reported Caucasian donors. The study aimed to test whether signatures of past pathogen exposure could be identified by cataloging public T cell receptors. The T cell repertoires of about 700 subjects were profiled by immunosequencing and related to cytomegalovirus serostatus. Besides the first cohort of about 730 subjects, a separate validation cohort made up of some 110 different subjects was used. To predict cytomegalovirus infection status, the study combined high-throughput TCR immunosequencing, statistical association of individual TCRs with disease status, and machine learning. A later analysis re-analyzed previously published TCR beta repertoires from 666 donors and added high-resolution HLA genotyping to study TCR occurrence patterns. Rather than using new phenotypic data, the later analysis identified candidate immune exposures from TCR beta sequences and from how often those sequences occurred across donors. An earlier analysis of 587 of the donors used high-throughput TCR beta sequencing to judge whether each TCR beta V gene segment behaved as functional or pseudogenic. Alongside the repertoire data, information on donor age, sex, ethnicity and CMV serostatus was compiled. A later genetic analysis used genome-wide SNP genotypes for about 65% of the roughly 670 donors, treating that subset as a discovery cohort. Every repertoire in the discovery cohort had been generated on one and the same sequencing platform. HLA typing covered class I and class II loci at four-digit resolution. Typing coverage differed by locus: A, B, C, DRB1 and DQB1 were typed in roughly 620-630 donors, DQA1 in 522, DPA1 in some 570, and DPB1 in around 440. Five DR-DQ haplotypes were treated as single units for association and clustering because of strong linkage in the cohort. Among approximately 370 genotyped donors of the cohort, an average of roughly 230,000 unique TCR beta nucleotide sequences was sequenced per donor, of which 15% to 20% were non-productive.

The research as a whole found: A later analysis found that HLA-associated TCR beta chains were more clonally expanded and had lower generation probabilities than equally common non-associated chains. A later analysis associated 15,000 to 20,000 TCR beta sequences with specific HLA alleles at a false discovery rate of 0.05. Linkage disequilibrium might explain the correlated functional status among segregating V segments, but an unknown experimental factor could not be ruled out. Across donors, most TCR sequences were observed very rarely, whereas some public TCRs were present in many individuals. Because HLA typing was missing for some donors at each locus, association tests included only the typed subset. For the cohort, immune exposure information was limited to CMV serostatus. A cluster of highly shared sequence variants was judged likely to represent a technical artifact of the sequencing pipeline. Compared with the roughly 720-donor mean, donors in an Asian-associated ancestry cluster had fewer N-insertions in productive TCRs, according to a later genetic analysis. A later analysis found that TCR association rates varied across HLA loci, with DRB1 alleles showing the most associated TCRs and HLA-C alleles the fewest. The presence/absence analyses assumed that sequencing depth was roughly uniform across donors, and that assumption may not be true. When HLA alleles, especially DR and DQ, strongly co-occurred, attributing TCR associations to individual alleles was difficult. The 87-base-pair reads could not distinguish some IMGT-functional V segments, including TRBV6-2 and TRBV6-3, so those segments were excluded. In a later analysis, several top co-occurrence clusters were reported to appear linked to parvovirus B19, influenza, CMV and Epstein-Barr virus. The study listed 150 to 200 TCR beta chains as associated with cytomegalovirus. The cohort was sequenced for TCR beta chains only, and without alpha or paired-chain data the features that could be detected were limited. A later analysis found that most CMV-associated TCR beta chains appeared HLA-restricted, with HLA associations seemingly driven largely by CMV exposure. An association between a missense DCLRE1C variant and V-gene and J-gene trimming of TCR beta chains was found in a later genetic analysis and replicated in an independent cohort. A further reported finding was that TCR beta sequences accurately predicted the HLA-A and HLA-B alleles for most subjects in the first cohort. According to the authors, the approach could potentially be generalized to other disease states and immunological phenotypes. The earlier analysis of approximately 590 of the donors excluded 15 to 20 rarely observed V segments, including chromosome 9 orphons, because counts were too low. A few of the identified cytomegalovirus-associated TCR beta chains were confirmed in vitro to be specific for cytomegalovirus antigens. In an earlier analysis of approximately 590 of the donors, most TCR beta V segments were observed in productive rearrangements about 87% or about 30% of the time, broadly matching IMGT annotations. In both the original and validation cohorts, the classifier was reported to diagnose cytomegalovirus status with high specificity and sensitivity.

To note about this clone: Its antigen is still unknown. There are no base qualities to consult, and no much larger clone falls within one base.

The germline ends are 11 bases apart after V is trimmed by 7 bases and J by 4 bases. Sequences MNHNY (CDR1) and SVGAGI (CDR2) are obtained from the germline V gene (reference sequence). The CDR3 holds 13 amino acids from the cysteine to the phenylalanine. Kept here is only the CDR3 DNA, which spans 39 bases and is read in frame from base 1. The cohort comprised 710 or so healthy bone marrow donors. Cohort members were all nominally healthy when sampled, although unrecorded immune exposures were likely present. The donor was CMV seropositive and was included in the group of 290 or so seropositive cohort members. A peripheral blood sample was provided by each donor, and peripheral blood mononuclear cells were used for TCR beta sequencing. The Qiagen DNeasy Blood Extraction Kit was used to extract genomic DNA from the blood cell samples. The library came from the immunoSEQ multiplex PCR assay. For the multiplex PCR, a mixture combining 60 forward primers for TCR Vbeta segments and 13 reverse primers for TCR Jbeta segments was used. Amplification of the CDR3 region of rearranged TCR beta genes was performed with a multiplex PCR assay on genomic DNA. On the Illumina HiSeq System, the amplified TCR beta libraries were sequenced as 87-base-pair reads. The published analysis was carried out like this. A later analysis tallied roughly 78 million unique TCR beta chains across the 666 repertoires, and about 12 million of those chains were shared by two or more donors. Raw reads were error-corrected and collapsed into unique sequences with a nearest-neighbor algorithm that merged closely related sequences to remove PCR and sequencing errors. To assign V, D and J gene segments, CDR3 sequences were aligned to IMGT reference sequences. For a sequence to be retained, a match of at least six nucleotides to both a V gene segment and a J gene segment was required. A rearrangement counted as productive if the CDR3 had no stop codons and remained in frame with V and J, and every other rearrangement counted as non-productive. CDR3 was defined according to IMGT convention as the region running from the second conserved V-encoded cysteine to the conserved J-encoded phenylalanine. In an earlier analysis of 550 to 650 of the donors, sequences lacking an unambiguous match to a single V gene segment were excluded. In an earlier analysis of approximately 590 of the donors, V segments were called functional above 56.7% productive rearrangements and were called segregating when the between-donor standard deviation exceeded 5%. A statistical classification framework was built to diagnose cytomegalovirus status from the catalog of TCR beta chain sequences. In a later analysis, TCR nucleotide sequences were compared against IMGT/GENE-DB human TR gene sequences so that V and J genes could be assigned. Using the TCRdist pipeline, a later analysis assigned CDR3 sequences along with most-parsimonious VDJ recombination scenarios. A later analysis defined each TCR beta chain by its CDR3 amino acid sequence plus V-gene family, and excluded reads lacking a unique V-gene family. In a later analysis, 500 to 650 highly shared, low-generation-probability nucleotide sequences were removed to address suspected cross-contamination and a sequencing artifact. A later analysis calculated a clonal expansion index for each public chain from normalized within-repertoire ranks of inferred template counts. A later analysis computed generation probabilities with a VDJ recombination model fitted to out-of-frame rearrangements, and checked the results against IGoR. A later analysis scored TCR-TCR, TCR-HLA and TCR-CMV co-occurrence with hypergeometric tests, applying a repertoire-size bias correction to TCR pairs. A later analysis estimated false discovery rates by permuting HLA or CMV assignments 20 times. In a later analysis, co-occurring TCRs were grouped with DBSCAN, and TCRdist sequence similarity was added when clustering was performed within HLA-allele-positive subsets. For co-occurrence clustering, repertoires with fewer than 30,000 or more than 120,000 public chains were excluded, along with a handful of repertoires with anomalous nucleotide sharing. What TCRdb holds here is the immuneACCESS table cut down to in-frame rearrangements. Part of the clones is not present; checked against another copy, under half of the missing clones reflect an unresolved V gene, and the others are unexplained. V and J calls and clone size come straight from that table; D and trimming were deduced from the DNA. This sample is represented by 150,000 to 200,000 clones; less than 80% of them were singletons. In total, the top ten clones hold about 4.4% of the sample.

The chain is encoded by TRBV6-6 joined to TRBJ1-5; a weak D assignment points to TRBD1 (5 bases agree). This clonotype was sampled from a woman aged 25 to 39 in good health and CMV-seropositive. Sequenced material: PBMCs. The encoded CDR3 is CASMKRGNQPQHF. The nucleotides read TGTGCCAGCATGAAAAGGGGAAATCAGCCCCAGCATTTT.